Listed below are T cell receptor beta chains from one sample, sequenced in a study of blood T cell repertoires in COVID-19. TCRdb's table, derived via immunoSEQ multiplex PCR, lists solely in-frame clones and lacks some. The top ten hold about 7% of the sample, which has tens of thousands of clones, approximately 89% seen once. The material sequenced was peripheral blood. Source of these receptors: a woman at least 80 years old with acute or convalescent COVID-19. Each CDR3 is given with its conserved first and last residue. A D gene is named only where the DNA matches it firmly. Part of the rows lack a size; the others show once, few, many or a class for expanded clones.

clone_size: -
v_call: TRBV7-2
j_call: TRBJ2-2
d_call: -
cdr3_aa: CASSSPVGAGNTGELFF
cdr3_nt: TGTGCCAGCAGCTCTCCCGTTGGGGCAGGGAACACCGGGGAGCTGTTTTTT

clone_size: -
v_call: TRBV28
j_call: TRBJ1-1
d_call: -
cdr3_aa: CASSGFRRGAFF
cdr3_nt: TGTGCCAGCAGCGGTTTTCGGAGAGGAGCTTTCTTT

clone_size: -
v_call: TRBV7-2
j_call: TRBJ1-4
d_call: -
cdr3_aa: CASSLDGGTNEKLFF
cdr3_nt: TGTGCCAGCAGCTTAGACGGGGGGACTAATGAAAAACTGTTTTTT

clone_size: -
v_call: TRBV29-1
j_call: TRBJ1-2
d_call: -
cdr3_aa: CSVGAINYGYTF
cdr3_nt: TGCAGCGTAGGGGCGATAAACTATGGCTACACCTTC

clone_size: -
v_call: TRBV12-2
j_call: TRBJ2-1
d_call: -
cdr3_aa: CASRLAKSTSGLDNEQFF
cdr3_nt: TGTGCAAGTCGCTTAGCGAAATCCACTAGCGGCTTAGACAATGAGCAGTTCTTC

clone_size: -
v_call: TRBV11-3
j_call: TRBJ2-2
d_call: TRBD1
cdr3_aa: CASSTHRGSENTGELFF
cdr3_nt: TGTGCCAGCAGCACACACAGGGGATCGGAGAACACCGGGGAGCTGTTTTTT

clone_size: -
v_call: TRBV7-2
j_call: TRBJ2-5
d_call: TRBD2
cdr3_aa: CASSLEIAGAAQYF
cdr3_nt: TGTGCCAGCAGCTTAGAAATAGCGGGGGCGGCCCAGTACTTC

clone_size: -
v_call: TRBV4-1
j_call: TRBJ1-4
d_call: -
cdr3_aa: CASSQDPRGNLNEKLFF
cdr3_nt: TGCGCCAGCAGCCAAGATCCGCGAGGGAACCTCAATGAAAAACTGTTTTTT

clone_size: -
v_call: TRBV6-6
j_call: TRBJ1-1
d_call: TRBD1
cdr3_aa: CASSAGTGGTEAFF
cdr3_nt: TGTGCCAGCAGTGCTGGGACAGGGGGCACTGAAGCTTTCTTT

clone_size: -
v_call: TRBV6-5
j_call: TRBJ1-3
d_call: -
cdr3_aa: CASSYSREGNTIYF
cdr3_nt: TGTGCCAGCAGTTACTCGCGGGAAGGAAACACCATATATTTT

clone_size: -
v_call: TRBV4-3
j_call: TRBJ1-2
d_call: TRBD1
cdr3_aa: CASSYATGGLGYTF
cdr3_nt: TGCGCCAGCAGCTACGCCACAGGGGGACTAGGCTACACCTTC

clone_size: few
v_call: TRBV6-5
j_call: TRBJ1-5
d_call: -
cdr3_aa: CASSYGGAGQPQHF
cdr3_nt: TGTGCCAGCAGTTACGGCGGGGCGGGCCAGCCCCAGCATTTT

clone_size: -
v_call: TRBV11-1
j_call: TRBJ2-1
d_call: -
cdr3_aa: CASSLDRAAEQFF
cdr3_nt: TGTGCCAGCAGCTTAGACAGGGCGGCTGAGCAGTTCTTC

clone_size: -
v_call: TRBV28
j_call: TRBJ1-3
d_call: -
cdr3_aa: CASSSSWALDWEHSGNTIYF
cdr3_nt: TGTGCCAGCAGCTCGTCCTGGGCCTTGGACTGGGAACACTCTGGAAACACCATATATTTT

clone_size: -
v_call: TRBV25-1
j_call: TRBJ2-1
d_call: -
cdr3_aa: CASSEPGLNEQFF
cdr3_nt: TGTGCCAGCAGTGAACCGGGACTTAATGAGCAGTTCTTC

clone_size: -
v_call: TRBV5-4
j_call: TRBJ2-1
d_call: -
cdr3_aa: CASRWAGSSYNEQFF
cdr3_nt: TGTGCCAGCCGGTGGGCGGGAAGCTCCTACAATGAGCAGTTCTTC

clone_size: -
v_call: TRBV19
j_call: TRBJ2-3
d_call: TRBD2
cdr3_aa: CASKRVAGGTDTQYF
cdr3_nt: TGTGCCAGTAAGAGGGTAGCGGGGGGCACAGATACGCAGTATTTT

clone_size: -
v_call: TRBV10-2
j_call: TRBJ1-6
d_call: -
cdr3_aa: CASSESGGGSSYNSPLHF
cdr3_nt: TGCGCCAGCAGTGAGTCTGGCGGAGGGAGCTCCTATAATTCACCCCTCCACTTT

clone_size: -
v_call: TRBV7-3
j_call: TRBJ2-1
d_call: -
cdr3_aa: CASSVGVNNEQFF
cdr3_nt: TGTGCCAGCAGCGTCGGGGTAAACAATGAGCAGTTCTTC

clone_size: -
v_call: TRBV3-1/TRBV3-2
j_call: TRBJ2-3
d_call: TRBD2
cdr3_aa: CASTLQGLAGSDTQYF
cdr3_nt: TGTGCCAGCACCCTTCAGGGACTAGCGGGGTCAGATACGCAGTATTTT

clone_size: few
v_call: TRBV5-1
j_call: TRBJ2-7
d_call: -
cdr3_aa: CASSLAPSVTSYEQYF
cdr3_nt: TGCGCCAGCAGCTTGGCTCCCTCGGTCACCTCCTACGAGCAGTACTTC

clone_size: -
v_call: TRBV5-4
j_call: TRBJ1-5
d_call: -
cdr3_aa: CASSLGASGNQPQHF
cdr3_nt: TGTGCCAGCAGCTTGGGGGCATCGGGCAATCAGCCCCAGCATTTT

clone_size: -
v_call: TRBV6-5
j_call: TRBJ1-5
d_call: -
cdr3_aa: CASTRDRSDQPQHF
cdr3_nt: TGTGCCAGCACCAGAGACAGGTCCGATCAGCCCCAGCATTTT

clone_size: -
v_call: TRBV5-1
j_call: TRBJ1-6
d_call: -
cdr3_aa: CASRAVQGGISPLHF
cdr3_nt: TGCGCCAGCAGGGCGGTGCAGGGAGGGATATCACCCCTCCACTTT

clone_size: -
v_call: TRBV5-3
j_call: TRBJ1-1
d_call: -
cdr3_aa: CASRSGEAFF
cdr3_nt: TGTGCCAGCCGCTCGGGTGAAGCTTTCTTT

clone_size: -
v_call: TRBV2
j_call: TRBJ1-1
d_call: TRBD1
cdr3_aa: CASSGGTGKEAFF
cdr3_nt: TGTGCCAGCAGCGGGGGGACAGGGAAAGAAGCTTTCTTT

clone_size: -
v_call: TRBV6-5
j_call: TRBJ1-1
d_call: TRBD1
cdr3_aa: CASSPDRAYTEAFF
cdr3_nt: TGTGCCAGCAGTCCAGACAGGGCGTACACTGAAGCTTTCTTT

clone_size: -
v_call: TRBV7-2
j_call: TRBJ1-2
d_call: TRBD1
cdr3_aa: CASRSRQGADGYTF
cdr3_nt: TGTGCCAGCAGGTCCCGACAGGGGGCTGATGGCTACACCTTC

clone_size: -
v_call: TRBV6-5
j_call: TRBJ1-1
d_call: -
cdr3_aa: CASSYSRGGLGAFF
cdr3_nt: TGTGCCAGCAGTTACTCGAGGGGGGGCTTGGGAGCTTTCTTT

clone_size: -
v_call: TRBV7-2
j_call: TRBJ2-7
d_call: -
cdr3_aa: CASSLGWGTPYEQYF
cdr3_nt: TGTGCCAGCAGCTTAGGTTGGGGCACCCCCTACGAGCAGTACTTC

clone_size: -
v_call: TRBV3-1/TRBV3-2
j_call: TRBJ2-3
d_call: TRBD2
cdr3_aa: CASSQGLAGGPEYF
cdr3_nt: TGTGCCAGCAGCCAAGGGCTAGCGGGAGGCCCGGAGTATTTT

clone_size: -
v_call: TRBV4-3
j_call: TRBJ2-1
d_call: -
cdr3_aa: CASSQERGRDGPAYNEQFF
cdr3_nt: TGCGCCAGCAGCCAAGAGAGAGGGAGAGACGGTCCTGCCTACAATGAGCAGTTCTTC

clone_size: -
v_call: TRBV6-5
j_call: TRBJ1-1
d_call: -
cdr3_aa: CASRRDRYTEAFF
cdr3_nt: TGTGCCAGCAGGCGGGACCGATACACTGAAGCTTTCTTT

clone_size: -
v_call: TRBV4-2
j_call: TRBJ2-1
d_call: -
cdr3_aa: CASGNGENNEQFF
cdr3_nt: TGTGCCAGCGGAAACGGGGAGAATAATGAGCAGTTCTTC

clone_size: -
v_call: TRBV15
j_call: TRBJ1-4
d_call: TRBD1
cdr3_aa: CATSQNQGTVVQTTNEKLFF
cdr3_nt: TGTGCCACCAGCCAGAACCAGGGGACAGTAGTACAGACAACTAATGAAAAACTGTTTTTT

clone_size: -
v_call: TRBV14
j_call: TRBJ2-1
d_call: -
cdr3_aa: CASSQGGTPNNEQFF
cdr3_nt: TGTGCCAGCAGCCAAGGAGGGACACCTAACAATGAGCAGTTCTTC

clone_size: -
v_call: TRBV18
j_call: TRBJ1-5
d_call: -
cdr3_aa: CASSLRQIPYQPQHF
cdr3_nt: TGTGCCAGCTCACTAAGACAAATTCCTTATCAGCCCCAGCATTTT

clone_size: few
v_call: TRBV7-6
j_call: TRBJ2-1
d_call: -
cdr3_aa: CASSSRGELYNEQFF
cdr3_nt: TGTGCCAGCAGCAGCAGGGGGGAGTTATACAATGAGCAGTTCTTC

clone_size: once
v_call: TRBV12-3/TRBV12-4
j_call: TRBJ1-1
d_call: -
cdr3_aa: CASSRERSTEAFF
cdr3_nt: TGTGCCAGCAGTCGGGAGCGTAGCACTGAAGCTTTCTTT

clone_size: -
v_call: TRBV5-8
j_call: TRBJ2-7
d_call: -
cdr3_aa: CASSFGGSSYEQYF
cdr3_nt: TGTGCCAGCAGCTTTGGTGGGAGCTCCTACGAGCAGTACTTC

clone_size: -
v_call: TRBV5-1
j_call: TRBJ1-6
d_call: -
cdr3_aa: CASSEGGRPNSPLHF
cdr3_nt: TGCGCCAGCAGCGAAGGGGGACGGCCGAATTCACCCCTCCACTTT